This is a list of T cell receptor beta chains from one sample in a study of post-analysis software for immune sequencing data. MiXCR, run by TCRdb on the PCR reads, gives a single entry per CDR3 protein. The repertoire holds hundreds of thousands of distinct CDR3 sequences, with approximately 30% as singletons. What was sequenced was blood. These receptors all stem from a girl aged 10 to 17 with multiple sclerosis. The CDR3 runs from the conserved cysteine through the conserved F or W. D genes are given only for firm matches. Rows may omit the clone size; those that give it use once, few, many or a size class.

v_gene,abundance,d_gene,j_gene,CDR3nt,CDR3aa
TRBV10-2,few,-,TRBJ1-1,TGCGCCAGCAGCTCCCCGACAGTTAGGGGCACTGAAGCTTTCTTT,CASSSPTVRGTEAFF
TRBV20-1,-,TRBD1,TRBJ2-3,TGCAGTGCTAGCGGCACGCCCCCGGGACAGGGGATAGATACGCAGTATTTT,CSASGTPPGQGIDTQYF
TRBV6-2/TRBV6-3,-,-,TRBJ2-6,TGTGCCAGCAGACTCCAGGCGGGCTCTGGGGCCAACGTCCTGACTTTC,CASRLQAGSGANVLTF
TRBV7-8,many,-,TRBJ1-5,TGTGCCAGCAGCTTAGGAAACAATCAGCCCCAGCATTTT,CASSLGNNQPQHF
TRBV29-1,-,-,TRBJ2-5,TGCAGCGGGGGGTTTGAGACCCAGTACTTC,CSGGFETQYF
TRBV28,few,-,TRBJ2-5,TGTGCCAGCAGTGGGACCCCCGAGACCCAGTACTTC,CASSGTPETQYF
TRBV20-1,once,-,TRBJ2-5,TGCAGTGCCCGTAGGGGGGGGGCGACCCAAGAGGCCCGGTACTTC,CSARRGGATQEARYF
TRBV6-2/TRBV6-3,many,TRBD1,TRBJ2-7,TGTGCCAGCAGTTACTACATCCTGGGACAGGGAATTAGCTCCTACGAGCAGTACTTC,CASSYYILGQGISSYEQYF
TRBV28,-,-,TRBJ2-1,TGTGCCAGCAGTCCCCCGGTCGGTGGGGGCGAGTTCTTC,CASSPPVGGGEFF
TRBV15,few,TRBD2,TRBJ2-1,TGTGCCACCAGCAGTCCCGGGACTAGCCACGTTAGGGATGAGCAGTTCTTC,CATSSPGTSHVRDEQFF
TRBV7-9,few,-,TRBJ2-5,TGTGCCAGCAGCCACGCGGGGGAGACCCAGTACTTC,CASSHAGETQYF
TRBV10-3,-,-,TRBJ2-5,TGTGCCATCAGTGAGTCAAAGGGCGAGAAGACCCAGTACTTC,CAISESKGEKTQYF
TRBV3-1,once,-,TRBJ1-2,TGTGCCAGCAGCCAAGGGGGTCCGCTAACTTATGGCTACACCTTC,CASSQGGPLTYGYTF
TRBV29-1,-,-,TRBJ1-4,TGCAGCGCTGGGGACCCAGTCACTAATGAAAAACTGTTTTTT,CSAGDPVTNEKLFF
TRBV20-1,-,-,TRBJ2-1,TGCAGTGCAACCGGGATCCTTCACTCCTACAATGAGCAGTTCTTC,CSATGILHSYNEQFF
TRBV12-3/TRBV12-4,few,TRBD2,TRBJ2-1,TGTGCCAGCAGTTTATCGGGAGGGAGGCCCTACAATGAGCAGTTCTTC,CASSLSGGRPYNEQFF
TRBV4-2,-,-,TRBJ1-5,TGTGCCAGCAGCCAAGACTATTCGGATCAGCCCCAGCATTTT,CASSQDYSDQPQHF
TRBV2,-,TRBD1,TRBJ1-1,TGTGCCAGGAAGACAGGGCGTGGGACTGAAGCTTTCTTT,CARKTGRGTEAFF
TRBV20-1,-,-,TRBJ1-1,TGCAGTGTAATCTCGGGTCACACTGAAGCTTTCTTT,CSVISGHTEAFF
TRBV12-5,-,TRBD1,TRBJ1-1,TGTGCTAGTGGTTTCGACAGGGCGAACACTGAAGCTTTCTTT,CASGFDRANTEAFF
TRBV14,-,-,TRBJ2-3,TGTGCCAGCAGCTACCAAGAGGTGTCGCGGGACGATAGCACAGATACGCAGTATTTT,CASSYQEVSRDDSTDTQYF
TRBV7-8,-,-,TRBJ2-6,TGTGCCAGCAGCCAACCGGAGGTGGGGCGGGGTACTGGTGGGGCCAACGTCCTGACTTTC,CASSQPEVGRGTGGANVLTF
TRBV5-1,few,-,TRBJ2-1,TGCGCCAGCAGCGCGGGGATCCAAAACGGATACAATGAGCAGTTCTTC,CASSAGIQNGYNEQFF
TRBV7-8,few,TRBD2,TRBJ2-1,TGTGCCAGCAGCTTAGCCAGCAGGTCCCGACTAGCGGGAGTAGAGAATGAGCAGTTCTTC,CASSLASRSRLAGVENEQFF
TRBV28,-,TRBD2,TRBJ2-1,TGTGCCAGCAGTTTTTTCGGGACTAGCGGCCGCAATGAGCAGTTCTTC,CASSFFGTSGRNEQFF
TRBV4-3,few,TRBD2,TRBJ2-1,TGCGCCAGCAGCCAAGATGAAGGGATTAGCGGGAGTCAGTCCTACAATGAGCAGTTCTTC,CASSQDEGISGSQSYNEQFF
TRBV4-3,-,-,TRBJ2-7,TGCGCCAGCAGCCAAGACAGGGGCGGAGGCTACGGGCAGTACTTC,CASSQDRGGGYGQYF
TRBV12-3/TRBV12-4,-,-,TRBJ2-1,TGTGCCAGCAGTTTCGGTTCACAGCCGAATAAGCAGTTCTTC,CASSFGSQPNKQFF
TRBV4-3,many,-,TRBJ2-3,TGCGCCAGCAGCCAAGGCGCCTACCCAGATACGCAGTATTTT,CASSQGAYPDTQYF
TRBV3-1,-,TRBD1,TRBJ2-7,TGTGCCTGCAGCCAGTCGACAGGGGGCTACGAGCAGTACTTC,CACSQSTGGYEQYF
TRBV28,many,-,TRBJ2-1,TGTGCCAGCAGACGGGGCGTGGGGAGGGGGAACTACAATGAGCAGTTCTTC,CASRRGVGRGNYNEQFF
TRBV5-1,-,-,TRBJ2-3,TGCGCCAGCAGCCCCCCCCGCCTGGCTAGCACAGATACGCAGTATTTT,CASSPPRLASTDTQYF
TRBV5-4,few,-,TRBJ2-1,TGTGCCAGCACCCTCGTCGGCTTTAATGAGCAGTTCTTC,CASTLVGFNEQFF
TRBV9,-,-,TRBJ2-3,TGTGCCAGCAGCGTAGGTACGAATGGAGATACGCAGTATTTT,CASSVGTNGDTQYF
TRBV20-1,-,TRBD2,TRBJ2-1,TGCAGTGCTAGAGGTAGCGGGGGGTACAATGAGCAGTTCTTC,CSARGSGGYNEQFF
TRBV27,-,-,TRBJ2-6,TGTGCCAGCAGTTTATCGACCCCTGGGGCCAACGTCCTGACTTTC,CASSLSTPGANVLTF
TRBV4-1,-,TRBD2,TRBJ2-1,TGCGCCAGCAGCCAAGGCATTGGGACTAGCGATGACAATGAGCAGTTCTTC,CASSQGIGTSDDNEQFF
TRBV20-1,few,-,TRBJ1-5,TGCAGTGCCCACTTAGGCAGCAATCAGCCCCAGCATTTT,CSAHLGSNQPQHF
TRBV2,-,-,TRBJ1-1,TGTGCCGGGAGAAGGGACGGGAACACTGAAGCTTTCTTT,CAGRRDGNTEAFF
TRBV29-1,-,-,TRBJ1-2,TGCAGCGTGTACCCCAAGCAGACAGGTTACTATGGCTACACCTTC,CSVYPKQTGYYGYTF
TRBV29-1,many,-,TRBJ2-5,TGCAGCGTTGAATCCGGGACCTTTGGCCGGACCCAGTACTTC,CSVESGTFGRTQYF
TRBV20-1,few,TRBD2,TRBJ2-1,TGCAGTGCTAGAAAGCGGGGGGGGTTTGAGGTCGAGCAGTTCTTC,CSARKRGGFEVEQFF